These 3 T cell receptor beta chains originate from one sample sequenced in a study of blood T cell repertoires in COVID-19. Method: immunoSEQ multiplex PCR; TCRdb's copy keeps in-frame clones and lacks some. Found here are about 150,000 clones, 83% of them singletons; the top ten hold over 2%. Sequencing input: peripheral blood. All receptors derive from a woman older than 75 with acute or convalescent COVID-19.

This chain connects TRBV6-5 to TRBJ2-7, with no clear D. Trimming cost V 3 bases and J 3 bases, with 12 bases left between them. Germline V lookup: CDR1 MNHEY, CDR2 SVGAGI. The CDR3 is 14 residues long. The CDR3 DNA sequence: TGTGCCAGCAGTTATACGAGAAAAGACTACGAGCAGTACTTC. Translating gives CASSYTRKDYEQYF.

The CDR3 sequence: CASSPQMGQLQETQYF. Written as DNA, the CDR3 is TGCGCCAGCAGCCCTCAAATGGGACAGTTACAAGAGACCCAGTACTTC. The chain combines TRBV5-1 with TRBJ2-5, with TRBD1 matching 7 bases. Trimming cost V 4 bases and J 2 bases; bases outside gene matches: 11. CDR1 is SGHRS and CDR2 is YFSETQ in the germline V gene. CDR3 length: 16 residues.

This clone turned up a few times. This chain uses TRBV27 with TRBJ2-7; 8 bases line up with TRBD1. With V trimmed by 8 bases and J by 6 bases, 15 bases remained unmatched. This CDR3 has 15 amino acids. Per the germline V gene, CDR1 is MNHEY and CDR2 is SMNVEV (reference sequence). For the CDR3, the DNA is TGTGCCAGCCCCCATTACGGTGTGGGACAGGCCGAGCAGTACTTC. Protein: CASPHYGVGQAEQYF.